Each of the 20 T cell receptor beta chains below was sequenced from the same sample in a study of OX40 agonist ivuxolimab in advanced cancers. Repertoires were generated with immunoSEQ multiplex PCR, while TCRdb's copy carries only in-frame clones and drops some. The table includes roughly 57,000 clones, roughly 73% detected once. Sequences were derived from CD4+ or CD8+ T cells sorted from blood, sampled in a trial of the OX40 agonist ivuxolimab. The source of these receptors is an adult with an advanced solid tumor such as melanoma, head and neck, liver or kidney cancer.

The chain joins TRBV15 to TRBJ1-3, with unresolved D. This CDR3 spans 17 amino acids. The V gene's germline CDR1 is LNHNV and CDR2 YYDKDF (reference sequence). V was shortened by 1 base and J by 0 bases, with 13 bases between the two germline ends. The CDR3 region is CATSRAGGEPSGNTIYF. The CDR3 DNA follows: TGTGCCACCAGCAGAGCGGGAGGAGAACCCTCTGGAAACACCATATATTTT.

This clone was observed a few times. The genes are TRBV7-9 and TRBJ2-7, with TRBD2 matching 9 bases. The CDR3 loop spans 14 amino acids. The germline gives CDR1 SEHNR, CDR2 FQNEAQ (reference sequence). V lost 4 bases, J lost 4 bases, and 5 bases stayed unmatched. CDR3 sequence reads: CASSYGLATYEQYF. The CDR3 bases are TGTGCCAGCAGCTACGGACTAGCGACATACGAGCAGTACTTC.

J is TRBJ1-1 and V is TRBV27; maybe TRBD1 (6 bases). The CDR3 consists of 17 residues. Per the germline V gene, CDR1 is MNHEY and CDR2 is SMNVEV (reference sequence). V lost 5 bases and J lost 8, with 27 bases in between. CDR3 in amino acids: CASSIWRAGALNTEAFF. In nucleotides, the CDR3 is TGTGCCAGCAGTATATGGCGAGCAGGGGCGCTAAATACGGAAGCTTTCTTT.

The genes are TRBV5-1 and TRBJ2-7; the match to TRBD1 covers 9 bases. Per the germline V gene, CDR1 is SGHRS and CDR2 is YFSETQ. The CDR3 extends over 17 amino acids. J lost 3 bases, V lost 0 bases, and 10 bases had no gene match. CDR3 in amino acids: CASSLVTSGDRVYEQYF. CDR3 coding DNA: TGCGCCAGCAGCTTGGTAACCTCTGGGGACAGGGTCTACGAGCAGTACTTC. Together with reference TRBV5-1 and TRBJ2-7, the CDR3 gives the full variable domain: KAGVTQTPRYLIKTRGQQVTLSCSPISGHRSVSWYQQTPGQGLQFLFEYFSETQRNKGNFPGRFSGRQFSNSRSEMNVSTLELGDSALYLCASSLVTSGDRVYEQYFGPGTRLTVT.

The CDR3 bases are TGTGCCAGCAGCTTATCTGGCGGACAGGGGGCCGTTTACGATGAGCAGTTCTTC. Its translation is CASSLSGGQGAVYDEQFF. The chain links TRBV7-2 to TRBJ2-1; 11 bases agree with TRBD1. V shed 2 bases, J shed 8 bases, and the junction held 14 bases outside the gene matches. Germline lookup yields CDR1 SGHTA and CDR2 FQGNSA. CDR3 length: 18 residues. The full variable domain, completed using reference TRBV7-2 and TRBJ2-1, is GAGVSQSPSNKVTEKGKDVELRCDPISGHTALYWYRQSLGQGLEFLIYFQGNSAPDKSGLPSDRFSAERTGGSVSTLTIQRTQQEDSAVYLCASSLSGGQGAVYDEQFFGPGTRLTVL.

This clone was seen a few times. The chain employs TRBV2 and TRBJ2-7; D unclear. The ends were cut back, 6 bases at V and 4 bases at J, with 19 bases in the middle. Germline loops: CDR1 SNHLY, CDR2 FYNNEI. The CDR3 has 15 residues. The DNA for the CDR3 is TGTGCCAGCAGCAACGGTCCGGTGAAGCGATACGAGCAGTACTTC. Amino acids: CASSNGPVKRYEQYF.

This rearrangement joins TRBV5-4 to TRBJ2-5; TRBD1 aligns across 8 bases. V trimming: 4 bases; J trimming: 2 bases; junction bases outside the gene matches: 10. The CDR3 is 16 amino acids. Germline lookup yields CDR1 SGHNT and CDR2 YYREEE (reference sequence). The DNA for the CDR3 is TGTGCCAGCAGCACCCTTCAGGGGGCCATTCAAGAGACCCAGTACTTC. Translating it yields CASSTLQGAIQETQYF.

The chain links TRBV28 to TRBJ2-7; 8 bases are a match to TRBD2. Germline loops: CDR1 MDHEN, CDR2 SYDVKM. V was clipped by 5 bases and J by 2 bases; unmatched bases: 5. This CDR3 has 14 amino acids. CDR3 sequence reads: CASSPLSGTYEQYF. The CDR3 bases are TGTGCCAGCAGTCCCCTTAGCGGGACCTACGAGCAGTACTTC.

The chain combines TRBV7-2 with TRBJ1-1; D remains unclear. Trimming removed 0 bases from V and 2 bases from J, with 4 bases in between. Germline CDR1 is SGHTA and CDR2 is FQGNSA. The CDR3 length is 13 residues. The chain's CDR3 is CASSLAQNTEAFF. The CDR3 DNA sequence: TGTGCCAGCAGCTTAGCCCAAAACACTGAAGCTTTCTTT.

This clone appeared a few times. This chain joins TRBV5-1 and TRBJ2-6; 8 bases map to TRBD1. With 0 bases clipped from V and 0 bases from J, the junction kept 8 bases outside the gene matches. Germline V gene data show CDR1 as SGHRS and CDR2 as YFSETQ. The CDR3 has 19 residues. This CDR3 is CASSLEGRQGHSGANVLTF. The CDR3 DNA is TGCGCCAGCAGCTTGGAGGGTCGACAGGGGCACTCTGGGGCCAACGTCCTGACTTTC.

This sequence joins TRBV6-9 and TRBJ1-1; D uncertain. Germline CDR1 and CDR2: MNHGY and SVAAGI. Trimming took 4 bases from V and 4 from J, leaving 10 bases between them. This CDR3 is built from 13 residues. The CDR3 sequence: CASSSTVGTEAFF. The CDR3 coding sequence is TGTGCCAGCAGTTCAACGGTGGGCACTGAAGCTTTCTTT.

The J gene is TRBJ1-1, the V gene TRBV27; the match to TRBD1 covers 7 bases. Germline V gives CDR1 MNHEY, CDR2 SMNVEV (reference sequence). Trimming cost V 5 bases and J 3 bases; bases outside gene matches: 9. CDR3 length equals 15 residues. Here the CDR3 DNA reads TGTGCCAGCAGTCTACGTTCCAGGGGGGACACTGAAGCTTTCTTT. This translates into CASSLRSRGDTEAFF.

The rearrangement joins TRBV28 to TRBJ1-5; 8 nucleotides match TRBD1. This CDR3 region has 14 residues. CDR1 and CDR2 from the germline V gene are MDHEN and SYDVKM. V gave up 6 bases and J gave up 3 bases; unmatched junction bases: 4. This CDR3 reads CASRSQGANQPQHF. The CDR3 coding sequence is TGTGCCAGCAGATCCCAGGGGGCCAATCAGCCCCAGCATTTT.

V gene TRBV13 combines with J gene TRBJ2-7; D not resolved. Germline loops: CDR1 PRHDT, CDR2 FYEKMQ (reference sequence). The length of the CDR3 is 16 residues. The V end was cut by 1 base, the J end by 0 bases, with 13 bases between. The DNA for the CDR3 is TGTGCCAGCAGCTTAGAAAGGCCAGACAACTCCTACGAGCAGTACTTC. It is translated as CASSLERPDNSYEQYF. Full variable domain (outside the CDR3, taken from reference TRBV13 and TRBJ2-7): AAGVIQSPRHLIKEKRETATLKCYPIPRHDTVYWYQQGPGQDPQFLISFYEKMQSDKGSIPDRFSAQQFSDYHSELNMSSLELGDSALYFCASSLERPDNSYEQYFGPGTRLTVT.

V is TRBV5-1 and J is TRBJ2-1; D possibly corresponds to TRBD1 (5 bases). The CDR3 totals 14 residues. Germline V gene lookup returns CDR1 SGHRS and CDR2 YFSETQ. V was pared by 3 bases and J by 5 bases, with 12 bases between. The CDR3 protein is CASSYTGPNNEQFF. CDR3 nucleotide sequence: TGCGCCAGCAGCTATACAGGACCCAACAATGAGCAGTTCTTC. Combining the CDR3 with reference TRBV5-1 and TRBJ2-1 gives the whole variable domain KAGVTQTPRYLIKTRGQQVTLSCSPISGHRSVSWYQQTPGQGLQFLFEYFSETQRNKGNFPGRFSGRQFSNSRSEMNVSTLELGDSALYLCASSYTGPNNEQFFGPGTRLTVL.

The chain recombines TRBV19 with TRBJ1-3; possibly TRBD1 for D (5 bases). Germline V lookup: CDR1 LNHDA, CDR2 SQIVND (reference sequence). The CDR3 sequence is 15 residues long. Trimming pared 3 bases from V and 2 bases from J, leaving 11 bases between. CDR3 sequence: CASSIGAGPGNTIYF. The DNA for the CDR3 is TGTGCCAGTAGTATTGGGGCCGGGCCTGGAAACACCATATATTTT. The full variable domain, completed using reference TRBV19 and TRBJ1-3, is DGGITQSPKYLFRKEGQNVTLSCEQNLNHDAMYWYRQDPGQGLRLIYYSQIVNDFQKGDIAEGYSVSREKKESFPLTVTSAQKNPTAFYLCASSIGAGPGNTIYFGEGSWLTVV.

The chain employs TRBV5-6 and TRBJ1-2; no definite D call. The CDR3 totals 14 residues. Germline-derived CDR1 and CDR2 are SGHDT and YYEEEE. V lost 3 bases and J lost 2, with 11 bases in between. The CDR3 spells CASSSGRANYGYTF. The CDR3 bases are TGTGCCAGCAGCTCCGGTCGGGCAAACTATGGCTACACCTTC. Supplemented by reference TRBV5-6 and TRBJ1-2, the full variable domain reads DAGVTQSPTHLIKTRGQQVTLRCSPKSGHDTVSWYQQALGQGPQFIFQYYEEEERQRGNFPDRFSGHQFPNYSSELNVNALLLGDSALYLCASSSGRANYGYTFGSGTRLTVV.

This chain joins TRBV18 and TRBJ1-4; 7 bases are shared with TRBD1. CDR1 KGHSH and CDR2 LQKENI come from the germline V gene. The CDR3 runs 15 residues. Germline trimming cut 4 bases from V and 0 bases from J; bases unmatched to any gene: 2. In DNA form, the CDR3 reads TGTGCCAGCTCACACACAGGGGCAACTAATGAAAAACTGTTTTTT. It yields the protein CASSHTGATNEKLFF. Variable domain in full (rest from reference TRBV18 and TRBJ1-4): NAGVMQNPRHLVRRRGQEARLRCSPMKGHSHVYWYRQLPEEGLKFMVYLQKENIIDESGMPKERFSAEFPKEGPSILRIQQVVRGDSAAYFCASSHTGATNEKLFFGSGTQLSVL.

Here the CDR3 reads CASSPKGRGRGEQYF. CDR3 nucleotide sequence: TGTGCCAGCAGCCCGAAGGGTCGCGGGAGGGGGGAGCAGTACTTC. The chain joins TRBV7-2 to TRBJ2-7; 9 bases agree with TRBD2. V lost 5 bases, J lost 7 bases, and 12 bases stayed unmatched. Germline V gene lookup returns CDR1 SGHTA and CDR2 FQGNSA. The CDR3 has 15 amino acids. The full variable domain, with the rest looked up from reference TRBV7-2 and TRBJ2-7, is GAGVSQSPSNKVTEKGKDVELRCDPISGHTALYWYRQSLGQGLEFLIYFQGNSAPDKSGLPSDRFSAERTGGSVSTLTIQRTQQEDSAVYLCASSPKGRGRGEQYFGPGTRLTVT.

The rearrangement uses TRBV19 and TRBJ2-4; tentatively, D is TRBD2 (5 bases). The CDR3 is made up of 16 amino acids. Trimming shortened V by 3 bases and J by 6 bases, and 18 bases separated the two germline ends. CDR1 is LNHDA, CDR2 SQIVND, per germline (reference sequence). CDR3 amino acids: CASSIFRERERNIQYF. In DNA form, the CDR3 reads TGTGCCAGTAGTATTTTCCGCGAAAGGGAGAGAAACATTCAGTACTTC.